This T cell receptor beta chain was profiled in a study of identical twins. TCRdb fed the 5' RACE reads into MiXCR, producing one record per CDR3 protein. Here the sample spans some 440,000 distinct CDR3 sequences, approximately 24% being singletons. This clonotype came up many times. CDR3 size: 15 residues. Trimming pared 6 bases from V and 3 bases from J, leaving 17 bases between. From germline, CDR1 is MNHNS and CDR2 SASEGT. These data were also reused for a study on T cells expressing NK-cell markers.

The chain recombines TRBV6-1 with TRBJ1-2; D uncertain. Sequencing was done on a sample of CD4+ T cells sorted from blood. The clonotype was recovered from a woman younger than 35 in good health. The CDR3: CASRAVPKRDYGYTF. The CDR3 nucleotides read TGTGCCAGCAGAGCTGTACCAAAGAGGGACTATGGCTACACCTTC.